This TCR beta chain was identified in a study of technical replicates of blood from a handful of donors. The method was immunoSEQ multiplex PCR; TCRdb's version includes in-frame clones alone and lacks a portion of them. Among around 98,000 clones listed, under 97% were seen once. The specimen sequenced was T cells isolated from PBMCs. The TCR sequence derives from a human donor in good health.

CDR3 in DNA: TGTGCCAGCAGTGAAGTCGATGGAGGGTTACTTAATTCACCCCTCCACTTT. This encodes CASSEVDGGLLNSPLHF. This sequence joins TRBV6-1 and TRBJ1-6; D is unclear. The CDR3 extends over 17 amino acids. Germline V gene sequence: CDR1 MNHNS, CDR2 SASEGT. The V end was cut by 1 base, the J end by 6 bases, with 16 bases between.